This paragraph reports one TCR beta chain. The sample is drawn from a study of shared clonotypes between healthy human individuals. Measured with immunoSEQ multiplex PCR; TCRdb has only the in-frame clones, and not every one. The sample lists about 1.5 million clones; nearly 99% were seen once. Sequenced: naive CD4+ T cells sorted from blood. As for subset: CD45RA+ positively selected. This sequence was found in a man aged 25 to 40 in good health.

The CDR3 DNA reads as TGTGCCAGCAGCAACCTTTTTAGAAATACAGGCGGCGACGAGCAGTACTTC. Translation gives CASSNLFRNTGGDEQYF. The chain couples TRBV7-9 to TRBJ2-7; possibly TRBD1 for D (5 bases). Germline V gives CDR1 SEHNR, CDR2 FQNEAQ (reference sequence). V dropped 5 bases and J dropped 5 bases, with 25 bases sitting between them. The CDR3 runs 17 residues. Full variable domain (missing parts from reference TRBV7-9 and TRBJ2-7): DTGVSQNPRHKITKRGQNVTFRCDPISEHNRLYWYRQTLGQGPEFLTYFQNEAQLEKSRLLSDRFSAERPKGSFSTLEIQRTEQGDSAMYLCASSNLFRNTGGDEQYFGPGTRLTVT.